The 16 T cell receptor beta chains given below trace back to one sample, sequenced in a study of graft-versus-host responses after intestinal transplantation. The assay was immunoSEQ multiplex PCR, and TCRdb's table has in-frame clones only and misses some. The sample has 25,000 to 35,000 clones, 90% to 95% seen once. The sample here was PBMCs, taken about 70 days after intestinal transplant. The receptors stem from a human patient who received an intestinal transplant, so some T cells may come from the graft donor.

The J gene is TRBJ2-3, the V gene TRBV6-4, with 9 bases aligning to TRBD2. The CDR3 spans 14 residues. Germline CDR1 and CDR2: MRHNA and SNTAGT. V lost 3 bases and J lost 6; bases outside the gene matches: 4. CDR3 DNA sequence: TGTGCCAGCAGTGAGGCTAGCGGGATCGATACGCAGTATTTT. Protein sequence: CASSEASGIDTQYF.

This rearrangement joins TRBV21-1 to TRBJ2-3; the D call in the table, TRBD2, was not verified against the DNA. TRBV21-1 is designated a pseudogene. The CDR3 spans 16 residues. This CDR3 is CASSKVLAGVTDTQYF. CDR3 DNA sequence: TGTGCCAGCAGCAAAGTACTAGCGGGGGTCACAGATACGCAGTATTTT.

The rearrangement joins TRBV5-6 to TRBJ2-1, with D unclear. V was clipped by 2 bases and J by 7 bases, with 13 bases between them. Per germline, CDR1 SGHDT and CDR2 YYEEEE. This CDR3 comprises 14 residues. CDR3 sequence: CASSFWSPPNEQFF. As DNA, the CDR3 is TGTGCCAGCAGCTTTTGGTCGCCGCCAAATGAGCAGTTCTTC.

This clone has just one count. The chain uses TRBV5-4 and TRBJ1-6; D is unclear. V lost 6 bases and J 7 bases, leaving 20 bases between the germline ends. Per germline, CDR1 SGHNT and CDR2 YYREEE (reference sequence). The CDR3 covers 16 residues. CDR3 sequence: CASILWPPADNSPLHF. CDR3 sequence (DNA): TGTGCCAGCATTCTGTGGCCGCCCGCCGACAATTCACCCCTCCACTTT.

The gene calls are TRBV4-1 and TRBJ1-2; 8 bases align to TRBD1. V shed 6 bases, J shed 2 bases, and the junction held 8 bases outside the gene matches. The CDR3 is 15 residues long. Germline V lookup: CDR1 MGHRA, CDR2 YSYEKL. CDR3 loop: CASRTWTGSNYGYTF. CDR3 sequence (DNA): TGCGCCAGCAGAACTTGGACAGGGAGCAACTATGGCTACACCTTC.

This rearrangement joins TRBV4-1 to TRBJ1-1, with D uncertain. V shed 1 base and J shed 7 bases, with 7 bases lying between them. The CDR3 spans 12 residues. Germline V gene sequence: CDR1 MGHRA, CDR2 YSYEKL. CDR3 residues: CASSQGGDEAFF. The CDR3 DNA follows: TGCGCCAGCAGCCAAGGAGGCGATGAAGCTTTCTTT.

This chain joins TRBV4-1 and TRBJ2-7; D call uncertain. Trimming shortened V by 0 bases and J by 2 bases, and 8 bases separated the two germline ends. In germline, CDR1 is MGHRA, CDR2 YSYEKL. This CDR3 is 14 amino acids long. CDR3 bases: TGCGCCAGCAGCCAAGACGGAACAACCTACGAGCAGTACTTC. Encoded protein: CASSQDGTTYEQYF.

The rearrangement links TRBV7-2 to TRBJ2-5; 9 bases align to TRBD2. The CDR3 covers 16 residues. Germline V lookup: CDR1 SGHTA, CDR2 FQGNSA. The trim removed 5 bases at V and 7 bases at J, leaving 14 bases unmatched. CDR3 sequence: CASSPDSGGAGLTQYF. In DNA, the CDR3 is TGTGCCAGCAGCCCGGATAGCGGGGGCGCCGGGCTGACCCAGTACTTC.

This chain uses TRBV6-6 with TRBJ2-3; 14 nucleotides align to TRBD2. CDR1 is MNHNY, CDR2 SVGAGI, per germline (reference sequence). The V segment lost 5 bases and the J segment 4 bases; nucleotides outside the gene matches: 5. This CDR3 spans 16 amino acids. The CDR3 DNA reads TGTGCCAGCAGTAAAGGACTAGCGGGAGGTGCAGATACGCAGTATTTT. Its protein product is CASSKGLAGGADTQYF.

This CDR3 is CASSPSGTEAFF. In DNA form, the CDR3 reads TGTGCCAGCTCACCATCTGGCACTGAAGCTTTCTTT. V is TRBV18 and J is TRBJ1-1; D not resolved. V was clipped by 2 bases and J by 4 bases, with 5 bases between them. Germline-derived CDR1 and CDR2 are KGHSH and LQKENI. This CDR3 has 12 residues.

V usage is TRBV6-1 and J usage is TRBJ2-7, with 7 bases fitting TRBD1. The CDR3 runs to 14 residues. J was trimmed by 6 bases and V by 6 bases; bases with no gene match: 11. Germline values: CDR1 MNHNS, CDR2 SASEGT. In nucleotides, the CDR3 is TGTGCCAGCAGACCGGGACAGAGAACGACCGAGCAGTACTTC. This encodes CASRPGQRTTEQYF.

CDR3 protein: CALTLRHRKGGLYEQYF. The CDR3 coding sequence is TGTGCGCTAACATTACGACATCGGAAAGGGGGTTTATACGAGCAGTACTTC. The chain carries TRBV19 and TRBJ2-7; perhaps TRBD1 as D (6 bases). The CDR3 loop spans 17 amino acids. The germline V gene has CDR1 LNHDA and CDR2 SQIVND (reference sequence).

The chain has TRBV28 and TRBJ2-3; 9 positions match TRBD1. Per germline, CDR1 MDHEN and CDR2 SYDVKM. With 8 bases clipped from V and 2 bases from J, the junction kept 14 bases outside the gene matches. The CDR3 covers 17 residues. Here the CDR3 DNA reads TGTGCCAGCCAGACCGCTACCGGGACAGGGCTCACAGATACGCAGTATTTT. As protein: CASQTATGTGLTDTQYF.

The J gene is TRBJ2-1, the V gene TRBV29-1; 14 bases are a match to TRBD2. The CDR3 sequence is 16 residues long. CDR1 SQVTM and CDR2 ANQGSEA come from the germline V gene. V lost 7 bases and J lost 7; bases outside the gene matches: 12. CDR3 DNA: TGCAGCGCCCACCAGGGACTAGCGGGAGCAGTGAATGAGCAGTTCTTC. It yields the protein CSAHQGLAGAVNEQFF.

The V and J genes are TRBV7-8 and TRBJ2-1; 8 nucleotides agree with TRBD2. The CDR3 loop spans 15 amino acids. Germline trimming cut 5 bases from V and 5 bases from J; bases unmatched to any gene: 8. CDR1 and CDR2 (germline): SGHVS, FQNEAQ. Here the CDR3 reads CASSRLAGSHNEQFF. The CDR3 DNA sequence: TGTGCCAGCAGCCGATTAGCGGGGTCTCACAATGAGCAGTTCTTC. Full variable domain (missing parts from reference TRBV7-8 and TRBJ2-1): GAGVSQSPRYKVAKRGQDVALRCDPISGHVSLFWYQQALGQGPEFLTYFQNEAQLDKSGLPSDRFFAERPEGSVSTLKIQRTQQEDSAVYLCASSRLAGSHNEQFFGPGTRLTVL.

The chain is built from TRBV9 and TRBJ1-1; no reliable D call. The germline CDR1 and CDR2 sequences are SGDLS and YYNGEE. This CDR3 spans 12 amino acids. V was cut by 1 base and J by 4 bases, with 5 bases left in between. The DNA for the CDR3 is TGTGCCAGCAGCGTACCGGGCACTGAAGCTTTCTTT. It specifies CASSVPGTEAFF.